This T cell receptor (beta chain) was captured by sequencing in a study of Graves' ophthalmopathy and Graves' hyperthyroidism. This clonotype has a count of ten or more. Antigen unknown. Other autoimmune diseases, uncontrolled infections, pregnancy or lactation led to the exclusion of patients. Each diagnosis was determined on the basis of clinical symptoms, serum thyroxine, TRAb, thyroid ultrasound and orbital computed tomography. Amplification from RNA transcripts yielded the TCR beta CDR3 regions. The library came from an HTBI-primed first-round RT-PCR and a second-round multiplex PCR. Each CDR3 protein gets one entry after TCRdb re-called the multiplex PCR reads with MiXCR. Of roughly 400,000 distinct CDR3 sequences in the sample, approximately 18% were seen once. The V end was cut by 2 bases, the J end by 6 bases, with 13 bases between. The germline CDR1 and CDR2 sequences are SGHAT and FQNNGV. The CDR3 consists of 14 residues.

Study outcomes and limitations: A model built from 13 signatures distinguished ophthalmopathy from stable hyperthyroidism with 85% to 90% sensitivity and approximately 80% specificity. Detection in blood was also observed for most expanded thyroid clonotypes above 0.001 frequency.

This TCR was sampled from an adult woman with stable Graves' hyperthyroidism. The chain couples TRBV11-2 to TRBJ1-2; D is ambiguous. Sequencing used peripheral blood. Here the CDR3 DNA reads TGTGCCAGCAGCTTACGCCCCAGTAGTGATGGCTACACCTTC. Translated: CASSLRPSSDGYTF. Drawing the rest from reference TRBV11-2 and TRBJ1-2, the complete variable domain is EAGVAQSPRYKIIEKRQSVAFWCNPISGHATLYWYQQILGQGPKLLIQFQNNGVVDDSQLPKDRFSAERLKGVDSTLKIQPAKLEDSAVYLCASSLRPSSDGYTFGSGTRLTVV.